This TCR beta chain was obtained from a study of beta chain features in type 1 diabetes. The sequenced template was cDNA made from the entire isolated RNA. Sequenced by immunoSEQ multiplex PCR; TCRdb stores in-frame clones only, minus some. The sample contains roughly 450,000 clones, approximately 13% of which appear only once. This clone has just a few counts. The length of the CDR3 is 16 residues. Germline CDR1 is SGHTA and CDR2 is FQGNSA. The V gene end was trimmed by 4 bases and the J gene end by 5 bases; junction bases not matched to a gene: 11. The sequence came from a man younger than 45 in good health. Material: naive CD4+ T cells from blood. V is TRBV7-2 and J is TRBJ2-5; TRBD2 agrees at 9 bases. The CDR3 coding sequence is TGTGCCAGCAGCTCCCTGAGGCGGGGGGGCAGGGAGACCCAGTACTTC. As protein: CASSSLRRGGRETQYF.